A selection of T cell receptor beta chains follows, all from one sample in a study of T cell responses to AZD1222 COVID-19 vaccine. Produced via immunoSEQ multiplex PCR; TCRdb's table is partial and in-frame only. This repertoire shows approximately 130,000 clones, over 90% found once; its top ten account for roughly 0.87%. The source material was peripheral blood, sampled on day 0 of AZD1222 vaccination. The receptors were gathered from an adult in good health. CDR3s include the opening cysteine and the closing phenylalanine or tryptophan. The D gene is left open where the match is weak. Where a row states a size, it is once, few, many or the class of an expanded clone; other rows omit it.

TRBV29-1	TRBD1	-	TRBJ2-7	CSVEQGASDEQYF	TGCAGCGTAGAACAGGGGGCTAGCGACGAGCAGTACTTC
TRBV27	-	-	TRBJ1-2	CASRVAGLPYGYTF	TGTGCCAGCCGTGTAGCGGGTCTGCCCTATGGCTACACCTTC
TRBV4-1	-	-	TRBJ1-5	CASSQIGEGQPQHF	TGCGCCAGCAGCCAAATAGGGGAGGGTCAGCCCCAGCATTTT
TRBV7-8	-	once	TRBJ1-1	CASSLAWRTEAFF	TGTGCCAGCAGCTTAGCCTGGAGAACTGAAGCTTTCTTT
TRBV7-8	TRBD2	-	TRBJ2-3	CASSSKGGTSGFTDTQYF	TGTGCCAGCAGCTCAAAAGGCGGGACTAGCGGGTTCACCGATACGCAGTATTTT
TRBV9	TRBD1	-	TRBJ2-7	CASSAGTGPYEQYF	TGTGCCAGCAGCGCCGGGACAGGGCCCTACGAGCAGTACTTC
TRBV7-9	-	-	TRBJ1-3	CASSLPLVYSGNTIYF	TGTGCCAGCAGCTTACCCCTGGTCTACTCTGGAAACACCATATATTTT
TRBV7-6	-	-	TRBJ2-7	CASSHGRNYEQYF	TGTGCCAGCAGCCACGGGAGAAATTACGAGCAGTACTTC
TRBV21-1	-	-	TRBJ2-2	CASNEMTSGGPATNTGELFF	TGTGCCAGCAATGAGATGACTAGCGGGGGCCCCGCTACGAACACCGGGGAGCTGTTTTTT
TRBV5-1	-	-	TRBJ1-6	CASSLGNNSPLHF	TGCGCCAGCAGCTTGGGGAATAATTCACCCCTCCACTTT
TRBV20-1	-	-	TRBJ1-1	CSALSNTEAFF	TGCAGTGCCCTTTCGAACACTGAAGCTTTCTTT
TRBV27	-	-	TRBJ1-5	CASSFRQYQPQHF	TGTGCCAGCAGTTTCAGACAGTATCAGCCCCAGCATTTT
TRBV5-6	TRBD1	-	TRBJ1-6	CASSSPQGAGAPLHF	TGTGCCAGCAGCTCGCCCCAGGGGGCGGGGGCACCCCTCCACTTT
TRBV5-1	-	once	TRBJ1-2	CASSLVGTNYGYTF	TGCGCCAGCAGCTTGGTAGGGACTAACTATGGCTACACCTTC
TRBV18	TRBD1	-	TRBJ2-1	CASSPLGQGDEQFF	TGTGCCAGCTCACCCCTAGGACAGGGCGATGAGCAGTTCTTC
TRBV11-2	-	-	TRBJ2-1	CASSLGAAGILNYNEQFF	TGTGCCAGCAGCTTAGGGGCGGCAGGCATCCTTAATTACAATGAGCAGTTCTTC
TRBV5-1	-	-	TRBJ1-1	CASSSRPPGRDEAFF	TGCGCCAGCAGCTCACGTCCCCCGGGCCGGGATGAAGCTTTCTTT
TRBV11-2	-	-	TRBJ2-3	CASSFHGPRGAQYF	TGTGCCAGCAGCTTCCATGGACCCAGGGGGGCGCAGTATTTT
TRBV7-9	TRBD2	-	TRBJ2-7	CASSAVEGRDEQYF	TGTGCCAGCAGCGCCGTGGAGGGGAGGGACGAGCAGTACTTC
TRBV2	-	-	TRBJ1-1	CASSEILNTEAFF	TGTGCCAGCAGTGAAATCTTGAACACTGAAGCTTTCTTT
TRBV5-1	-	-	TRBJ1-1	CASSLALGRSTEAFF	TGCGCCAGCAGCTTGGCCCTGGGGAGGAGCACTGAAGCTTTCTTT
TRBV14	-	-	TRBJ1-1	CASSQGPGLSTEAFF	TGTGCCAGCAGCCAAGGCCCCGGCCTGAGCACTGAAGCTTTCTTT
TRBV5-1	-	-	TRBJ1-6	CASRLGQSNSPLHF	TGCGCCAGCCGTCTAGGACAGTCTAATTCACCCCTCCACTTT
TRBV10-2	-	-	TRBJ2-5	CASSGAETQYF	TGCGCCAGCAGTGGGGCAGAGACCCAGTACTTC
TRBV28	-	-	TRBJ1-4	CASSFPGLTNEKLFF	TGTGCCAGCAGTTTCCCCGGCCTAACTAATGAAAAACTGTTTTTT
TRBV29-1	-	once	TRBJ1-1	CSVESQGNTEAFF	TGCAGCGTTGAATCCCAGGGTAACACTGAAGCTTTCTTT
TRBV27	-	-	TRBJ1-3	CASTPQAEAHLGGNTIYF	TGTGCCAGCACCCCCCAAGCTGAGGCCCACCTGGGGGGAAACACCATATATTTT
TRBV7-8	-	-	TRBJ2-1	CASSILGWGNEQFF	TGTGCCAGCAGCATACTTGGTTGGGGGAATGAGCAGTTCTTC
TRBV7-8	-	-	TRBJ1-1	CASSSLGARFPEAFF	TGTGCCAGCAGCTCACTGGGGGCGCGGTTCCCTGAAGCTTTCTTT